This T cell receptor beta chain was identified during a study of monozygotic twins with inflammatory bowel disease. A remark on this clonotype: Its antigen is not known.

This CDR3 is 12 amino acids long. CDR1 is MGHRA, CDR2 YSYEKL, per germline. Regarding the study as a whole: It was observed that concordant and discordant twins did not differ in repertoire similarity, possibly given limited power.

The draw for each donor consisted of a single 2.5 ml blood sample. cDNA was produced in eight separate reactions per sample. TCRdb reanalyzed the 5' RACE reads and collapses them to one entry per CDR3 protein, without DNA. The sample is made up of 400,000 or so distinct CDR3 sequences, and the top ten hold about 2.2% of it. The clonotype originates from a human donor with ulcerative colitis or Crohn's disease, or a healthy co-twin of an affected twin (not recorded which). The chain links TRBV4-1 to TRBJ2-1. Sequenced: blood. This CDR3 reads CASSSRGDEQFF.